This entry lists 19 T cell receptor beta chains sequenced from one sample in a study of blood T cells in healthy people across ages. PCR was performed a second time for roughly 7 to 12 cycles using a sample-barcoded 5' primer and a J-beta primer mix. Each CDR3 protein gets one entry after TCRdb re-called the 5' RACE reads with MiXCR. The table has roughly 900,000 distinct CDR3 sequences, 29% seen once. Source material: blood. Receptors were obtained from a woman aged 80 or over in good health.

This clonotype was counted a few times. A read error may be the cause here, since a much bigger clone is one base away. This chain uses TRBV28 with TRBJ2-7; D unclear. The CDR3 totals 12 residues. CDR1 MDHEN and CDR2 SYDVKM come from the germline V gene. Trimming cost V 1 base and J 4 bases, with 5 bases left between them. CDR3 sequence: CASSLLCYEQYF. The DNA for the CDR3 is TGTGCCAGCAGTTTATTGTGTTACGAGCAGTACTTC.

This clonotype was seen more than once but under ten times. The chain combines TRBV20-1 with TRBJ2-7; 10 bases match TRBD2. Germline V gene sequence: CDR1 DFQATT, CDR2 SNEGSKA (reference sequence). J lost 6 bases, V lost 6 bases, and 5 bases had no gene match. This CDR3 spans 12 amino acids. CDR3 nucleotides: TGCAGTGCGTGCGGGACTAGCGCCGAGCAGTACTTC. It codes for CSACGTSAEQYF.

This clonotype was seen repeatedly, ten times or more. The chain couples TRBV12-3 or TRBV12-4 to TRBJ2-5, with D hard to call. V was cut by 4 bases and J by 8 bases, with 14 bases left in between. This CDR3 contains 13 residues. The CDR3 DNA sequence: TGTGCCAGCAGTTCGATACGTCTGGATACCCAGTACTTC. As protein: CASSSIRLDTQYF.

As regards this clonotype: A much larger clone lies one base from this, so it may be a read error. The rearrangement joins TRBV11-1 to TRBJ2-3, with D unclear. The end of the DNA aligns better with TRBJ1-5, so the J call may be wrong. Germline CDR1 and CDR2: SGHAT and FQDESV (reference sequence). The CDR3 runs 12 residues. The CDR3 DNA reads as TGTGCCAGCACCCACTATACAGATACGCAGCATTTT. Its translation: CASTHYTDTQHF.

This chain links TRBV9 with TRBJ1-1; TRBD1 aligns across 9 bases. CDR1 is SGDLS and CDR2 is YYNGEE in the germline V gene. V was clipped by 4 bases and J by 2 bases; unmatched bases: 9. CDR3 size: 16 residues. The CDR3 spells CASSPRTGVGNTEAFF. The CDR3 nucleotides are TGTGCCAGCAGCCCTCGGACAGGGGTTGGAAACACTGAAGCTTTCTTT. The whole variable domain, filled in from reference TRBV9 and TRBJ1-1, reads DSGVTQTPKHLITATGQRVTLRCSPRSGDLSVYWYQQSLDQGLQFLIQYYNGEERAKGNILERFSAQQFPDLHSELNLSSLELGDSALYFCASSPRTGVGNTEAFFGQGTRLTVV.

The table lists this clonotype with many counts. The V gene is TRBV20-1, the J gene TRBJ1-4; D perhaps matches TRBD1 (5 bases). The CDR3 contains 12 residues. Looked up from germline, CDR1 is DFQATT and CDR2 is SNEGSKA (reference sequence). Trimming removed 2 bases at V and 10 bases at J, with 11 bases between. CDR3 region: CSARQGGGKLFF. CDR3 nucleotide sequence: TGCAGTGCTAGACAGGGTGGAGGAAAACTGTTTTTT.

About this clonotype: Because the CDR3's place on the DNA is in doubt, the DNA is left out and the CDR3 is given as listed by TCRdb. V usage is TRBV9 and J usage is TRBJ2-2. Germline V gene lookup returns CDR1 SGDLS and CDR2 YYNGEE. The CDR3 has 15 amino acids, counting both end residues. CDR3 amino acids: CASSVGVGNTGERFF.

This chain connects TRBV6-2 or TRBV6-3 to TRBJ2-1; tentatively, D is TRBD2 (6 bases). Germline V gives CDR1 MNHEY, CDR2 SVGEGT. The germline V and J ends were trimmed by 5 bases and 4 bases, with 15 bases remaining between them. The length of the CDR3 is 15 residues. CDR3 in amino acids: CASSHRDSPYNEQFF. In DNA form, the CDR3 reads TGTGCCAGCAGTCACCGGGACTCACCTTACAATGAGCAGTTCTTC.

This clonotype occurred many times. The chain recombines TRBV6-5 with TRBJ2-3, with D tentatively TRBD1 (5 bases). The CDR3 extends over 13 amino acids. The V end lost 6 bases, the J end lost 2 bases, and 9 bases lay between the germline ends. Germline assignment: CDR1 MNHEY and CDR2 SVGAGI. The CDR3 is CASRDGATDTQYF. Here the CDR3 DNA reads TGTGCCAGCAGGGATGGGGCCACAGATACGCAGTATTTT.

This clonotype has at least ten counts. This chain joins TRBV11-2 and TRBJ2-5; D remains ambiguous. CDR1 SGHAT and CDR2 FQNNGV come from the germline V gene. This CDR3 is 14 amino acids long. With 5 bases removed from V and 4 bases from J, the gap between germline ends came to 14 bases. The CDR3 is CASSPRLWGETQYF. The CDR3 DNA sequence: TGTGCCAGCAGCCCCCGACTTTGGGGAGAGACCCAGTACTTC.

This clonotype showed up many times. The genes are TRBV5-6 and TRBJ2-3, with D possibly being TRBD2 (6 bases). Germline V lookup: CDR1 SGHDT, CDR2 YYEEEE. The ends were cut back, 4 bases at V and 1 base at J, with 13 bases in the middle. The CDR3 length is 15 residues. CDR3 nucleotide sequence: TGTGCCAGCAGCCCCAGGCAGCGGGGCACAGATACGCAGTATTTT. Translating it yields CASSPRQRGTDTQYF. The full variable domain, with the rest looked up from reference TRBV5-6 and TRBJ2-3, is DAGVTQSPTHLIKTRGQQVTLRCSPKSGHDTVSWYQQALGQGPQFIFQYYEEEERQRGNFPDRFSGHQFPNYSSELNVNALLLGDSALYLCASSPRQRGTDTQYFGPGTRLTVL.

The CDR3 loop reads CASSLEGVHEKLFF. The CDR3 DNA reads as TGTGCCAGCAGCTTAGAGGGGGTTCATGAAAAACTGTTTTTT. The rearrangement joins TRBV7-9 to TRBJ1-4, with D tentatively TRBD1 (6 bases). CDR1 and CDR2 from the germline V gene are SEHNR and FQNEAQ (reference sequence). Trimming cost V 1 base and J 6 bases, with 9 bases left between them. The CDR3 is 14 amino acids. The entire variable domain, with the rest obtained from reference TRBV7-9 and TRBJ1-4, is as follows: DTGVSQNPRHKITKRGQNVTFRCDPISEHNRLYWYRQTLGQGPEFLTYFQNEAQLEKSRLLSDRFSAERPKGSFSTLEIQRTEQGDSAMYLCASSLEGVHEKLFFGSGTQLSVL.

This clonotype occurred many times. The chain uses TRBV15 and TRBJ2-7; D possibly corresponds to TRBD1 (6 bases). Germline CDR1 reads LNHNV; CDR2 reads YYDKDF (reference sequence). The CDR3 spans 15 residues. V was pared by 2 bases and J by 1 base, with 12 bases between. The CDR3 nucleotides are TGTGCCACCAGCAGACCATATGACAGGTCCTACGAGCAGTACTTC. This encodes CATSRPYDRSYEQYF.

This clonotype has at least ten counts. This chain uses TRBV20-1 with TRBJ1-2; D not certain. The CDR3 is made up of 12 amino acids. Per the germline V gene, CDR1 is DFQATT and CDR2 is SNEGSKA (reference sequence). Trimming stripped 6 bases from V and 4 bases from J, with 12 bases between. The CDR3 region is CSAYDGRYGYTF. Written as DNA, the CDR3 is TGCAGTGCCTACGACGGGCGCTATGGCTACACCTTC.

Ten or more counts support this clonotype. V usage is TRBV6-1 and J usage is TRBJ2-3, with unresolved D. From germline, CDR1 is MNHNS and CDR2 SASEGT. The CDR3 length is 18 residues. With 2 bases removed from V and 3 bases from J, the gap between germline ends came to 21 bases. The CDR3 is CASSENRAGIRRTDTQYF. As DNA, the CDR3 is TGTGCCAGCAGTGAAAATAGGGCAGGAATCAGGCGGACAGATACGCAGTATTTT.

This clonotype was observed a handful of times. The rearrangement joins TRBV28 to TRBJ1-2, with 7 bases identical to TRBD1. This CDR3 region has 14 residues. V was clipped by 3 bases and J by 2 bases; unmatched bases: 3. Per germline, CDR1 MDHEN and CDR2 SYDVKM. The DNA for the CDR3 is TGTGCCAGCAGTTTTGTCAGGGGGAACTATGGCTACACCTTC. Its protein is CASSFVRGNYGYTF.

This clonotype was detected only a few times. The chain links TRBV20-1 to TRBJ1-2; D is unclear. Germline V gene lookup returns CDR1 DFQATT and CDR2 SNEGSKA (reference sequence). The length of the CDR3 is 10 residues. The CDR3 here is CRIESYGYTF. The CDR3 DNA reads TGCAGGATCGAGTCCTATGGCTACACCTTC.

The gene calls are TRBV20-1 and TRBJ2-3; TRBD1 matches at 11 bases. Germline V CDR1 and CDR2: DFQATT, SNEGSKA (reference sequence). The V and J ends lost 6 bases and 7 bases, in that order; junction bases with no gene match: 18. CDR3 length equals 17 residues. CDR3 nucleotide sequence: TGCAGTGCACCAGATTGGCTAGGACAGGGGGCGCTAAATACGCAGTATTTT. The encoded protein is CSAPDWLGQGALNTQYF.

Worth noting for this clonotype: This may be a read error, as it is one base from a much larger clone. The chain is built from TRBV12-3 or TRBV12-4 and TRBJ1-1; D is possibly TRBD1 (6 bases). The CDR3 sequence is 15 residues long. V was clipped by 5 bases and J by 5 bases, with 18 bases between them. CDR3 coding DNA: TGTGCCAGCAGTAAACGCAGGGGCAAGGTAACTGAAGCTTTCTTT. This codes for CASSKRRGKVTEAFF.